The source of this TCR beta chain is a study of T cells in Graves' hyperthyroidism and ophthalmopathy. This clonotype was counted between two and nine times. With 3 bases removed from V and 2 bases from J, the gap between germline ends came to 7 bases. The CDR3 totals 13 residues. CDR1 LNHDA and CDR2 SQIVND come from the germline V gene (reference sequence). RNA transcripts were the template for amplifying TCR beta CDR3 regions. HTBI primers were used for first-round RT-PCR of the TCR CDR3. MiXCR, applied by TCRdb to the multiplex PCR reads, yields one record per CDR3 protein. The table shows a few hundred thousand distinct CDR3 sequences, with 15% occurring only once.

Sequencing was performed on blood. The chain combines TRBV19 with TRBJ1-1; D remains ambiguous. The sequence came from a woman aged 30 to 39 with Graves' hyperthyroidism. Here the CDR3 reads CASSMGSNTEAFF. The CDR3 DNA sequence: TGTGCCAGTAGTATGGGCAGTAACACTGAAGCTTTCTTT. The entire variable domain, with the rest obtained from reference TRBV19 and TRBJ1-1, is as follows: DGGITQSPKYLFRKEGQNVTLSCEQNLNHDAMYWYRQDPGQGLRLIYYSQIVNDFQKGDIAEGYSVSREKKESFPLTVTSAQKNPTAFYLCASSMGSNTEAFFGQGTRLTVV.